This T cell receptor (beta chain) was obtained from a study of T cells after yellow fever vaccination. In germline, CDR1 is SSHAT, CDR2 FNYEAQ (reference sequence). This CDR3 is built from 16 residues. The sample holds many counts of this clonotype. An end of the junction does not agree with germline; a read error may underlie this. TCRdb fed the 5' RACE reads into MiXCR, producing one record per CDR3 protein. The table shows approximately 610,000 distinct CDR3 sequences, with about a sixth occurring only once. This chain uses TRBV7-7 with TRBJ2-5, with TRBD2 as a possible D gene (5 bases). Material: PBMCs, obtained about 5 days after the first yellow fever vaccination. This TCR was sampled from a man aged 18 to 30 who received the YFV17D yellow fever vaccine. This chain's CDR3 is CASSLVLKRYQETQYF. The CDR3 bases are TGTGCTAGCAGCTTAGTCTTGAAGCGGTACCAAGAGACCCAGTACTTC.